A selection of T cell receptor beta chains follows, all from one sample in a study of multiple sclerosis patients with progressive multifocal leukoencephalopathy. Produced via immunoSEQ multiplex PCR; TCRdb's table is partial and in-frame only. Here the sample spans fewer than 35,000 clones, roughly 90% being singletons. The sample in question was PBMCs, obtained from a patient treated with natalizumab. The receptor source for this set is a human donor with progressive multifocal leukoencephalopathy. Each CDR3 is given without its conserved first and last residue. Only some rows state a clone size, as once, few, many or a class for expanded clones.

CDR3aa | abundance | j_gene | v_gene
ASSYFQGSGANVLT | NA | TRBJ2-6 | TRBV6-5
ASSWDTYYGYT | once | TRBJ1-2 | TRBV5-8
ASSSGQGHGYT | NA | TRBJ1-2 | TRBV7-2
ASSPNESGNQPQH | few | TRBJ1-5 | TRBV6-1
ASKRTADYNEQF | NA | TRBJ2-1 | TRBV2
ASSQDNRGTYGYT | NA | TRBJ1-2 | TRBV4-2
AISERSSGSQETQY | NA | TRBJ2-5 | TRBV10-3
ASSFRLAGGADTQY | few | TRBJ2-3 | TRBV27
ASSQTSGSHEQY | NA | TRBJ2-7 | TRBV7-2
AGRPSGDTQY | NA | TRBJ2-3 | TRBV7-8
ASRIGQASGNTIY | NA | TRBJ1-3 | TRBV6-5
ASRSSGTGLEAF | NA | TRBJ1-1 | TRBV7-8
TSSPEWCAASKRTDTQY | NA | TRBJ2-3 | TRBV1
ASSLPENYGYT | NA | TRBJ1-2 | TRBV5-1
ASSLGPLTEAF | NA | TRBJ1-1 | TRBV11-2
ASSPGQANTEAF | NA | TRBJ1-1 | TRBV7-2
ASSPGQGFEQY | NA | TRBJ2-7 | TRBV7-9
ASSPGGSYNEQF | once | TRBJ2-1 | TRBV7-3
ASSFPPDRLSYEQY | once | TRBJ2-7 | TRBV28
ASSPRQAPLDGYT | NA | TRBJ1-2 | TRBV9
ASSQDLGLAGETWTDTQY | NA | TRBJ2-3 | TRBV4-3
ASSASGLYEQY | NA | TRBJ2-7 | TRBV25-1
ATSRDQMEETQY | once | TRBJ2-5 | TRBV15
ASSATGGPDTQY | NA | TRBJ2-3 | TRBV6-5
ASSSGLAVEQY | once | TRBJ2-7 | TRBV27
ASSRVAYGYT | NA | TRBJ1-2 | TRBV6-1
ASSAELTSNYGYT | medium-sized | TRBJ1-2 | TRBV7-2
ATSRGGTVYEQY | NA | TRBJ2-7 | TRBV15